Sequencing of this T cell receptor beta chain was carried out in a study of cytomegalovirus exposure and HLA in healthy donors. This clone was counted a few times. The PCR ran on 60 Vbeta and 13 Jbeta primers. TCRdb's copy holds only in-frame clones and misses some; the assay was immunoSEQ multiplex PCR. The sample lists some 200,000 clones, around 81% occurring once. The V end was cut by 5 bases, the J end by 2 bases, with 11 bases between. The CDR3 is 14 residues long. The V gene's germline CDR1 is SGHNT and CDR2 YENEEA. The clonotype was recovered from a woman aged 25-40 years in good health and CMV-seronegative. Sequencing was carried out using PBMCs. The chain carries TRBV11-3 and TRBJ2-3; the D is unclear. In DNA form, the CDR3 reads TGTGCCAGCAGCAGATCAGGTTCCACAGATACGCAGTATTTT. It encodes CASSRSGSTDTQYF.